The 24 T cell receptor beta chains in this list originate from one sample, sequenced in a study of regulatory T cells in long-lasting Graves disease. The time point: persistent/refractory GD, antithyroid drugs over 5 years with positive TRAb. With RNA extracted from PBMCs as input, the TCR library was made. The TCR beta library used iRepertoire HTBI primers with Arm-PCR amplification of CDR3. Each CDR3 protein is one row after TCRdb ran MiXCR on the multiplex PCR reads. The sample carries about 430,000 distinct CDR3 sequences, 21% recorded once. The sequencing here drew on peripheral blood mononuclear cells (PBMCs), taken when the disease was refractory, from a patient treated with antithyroid drugs. The receptors were sampled from a female donor with Graves disease.

The chain combines TRBV13 with TRBJ2-7; tentative D call: TRBD2 (7 bases). This CDR3 contains 15 residues. The germline gives CDR1 PRHDT, CDR2 FYEKMQ (reference sequence). Trimming took 5 bases from V and 3 from J, leaving 17 bases between them. CDR3 DNA sequence: TGTGCCAGCAGCCTGACAGGTGGGGGGGACTACGAGCAGTACTTC. Translated, it gives CASSLTGGGDYEQYF.

This clonotype was recorded many times. J is TRBJ2-7 and V is TRBV12-3 or TRBV12-4; TRBD2 agrees at 7 bases. This CDR3 has 15 residues. Unmatched junction bases numbered 5, after V lost 3 bases and J lost 0 bases. The CDR3 region has the DNA TGTGCCAGCAGTTTCGGCGGGAGTATCTCCTACGAGCAGTACTTC. It codes for CASSFGGSISYEQYF.

This clonotype appeared a few times. The V and J genes are TRBV28 and TRBJ1-5, with D uncertain. Germline lookup yields CDR1 MDHEN and CDR2 SYDVKM. Trimming removed 7 bases at V and 3 bases at J, with 22 bases between. The CDR3 has 17 residues. As DNA, the CDR3 is TGTGCCAGCACACCTATACCGGGCCTCTTAAACAATCAGCCCCAGCATTTT. It yields the protein CASTPIPGLLNNQPQHF.

This clonotype has more than one count but fewer than ten. The rearrangement links TRBV25-1 to TRBJ1-1; the D gene is possibly TRBD1 (6 bases). The CDR3 has 20 residues. Trimming stripped 3 bases from V and 3 bases from J, with 29 bases between. The germline CDR1 and CDR2 sequences are MGHDK and SYGVNS. This chain's CDR3 is CASSDYRAGSPYWGDTEAFF. In DNA, the CDR3 is TGTGCCAGCAGTGATTACAGGGCCGGCTCACCTTACTGGGGGGACACTGAAGCTTTCTTT.

The table lists this clonotype with many counts. V is TRBV7-2 and J is TRBJ2-7, with unresolved D. V was cut by 0 bases and J by 4 bases, with 7 bases left in between. Per the germline V gene, CDR1 is SGHTA and CDR2 is FQGNSA. The CDR3 has 13 residues. CDR3 sequence (DNA): TGTGCCAGCAGCTTAGCCAGGAAATACGAGCAGTACTTC. Protein sequence: CASSLARKYEQYF.

With regard to this clonotype: Sequence at one end of the junction differs from germline and may be a read error. The V gene is TRBV4-1, the J gene TRBJ2-7; a weak D match, TRBD1 (6 bases). CDR3 length equals 15 residues. Germline CDR1 and CDR2: MGHRA and YSYEKL. CDR3 sequence: CASSQDRGQSSEQYF. The CDR3, as DNA: TGCGCCAGCAGCCAAGATAGAGGACAGTCCTCCGAGCAGTACTTC.

Of note for this clonotype: This may stem from a read error, because a much larger clone lies one nucleotide away. This chain joins TRBV5-1 and TRBJ1-1; a possible D gene is TRBD1 (6 bases). From germline, CDR1 is SGHRS and CDR2 YFSETQ. The CDR3 covers 18 residues. V was clipped by 2 bases and J by 4 bases, with 24 bases between them. The CDR3 DNA is TGCGCCAGCAGCTTCGACCCTCCGGGACATAGAATGAGCACTGAAGCTTTCTTT. This sequence encodes CASSFDPPGHRMSTEAFF.

This clonotype has ten or more counts. The chain employs TRBV2 and TRBJ2-5; 7 nucleotides line up with TRBD2. This CDR3 is built from 12 residues. Germline V lookup: CDR1 SNHLY, CDR2 FYNNEI. The ends lost 6 bases at V and 5 bases at J; junction bases unmatched: 3. The CDR3 DNA reads TGTGCCAGCAGATCTAGCGGTGAGACCCAGTACTTC. This encodes CASRSSGETQYF.

This chain joins TRBV10-1 and TRBJ2-7, with 9 bases identical to TRBD2. The CDR3 is made up of 16 amino acids. J lost 6 bases, V lost 0 bases, and 9 bases had no gene match. Germline values: CDR1 WNHNN, CDR2 SYGVQD (reference sequence). Written as DNA, the CDR3 is TGCGCCAGCAGTGAGTCGACTAGCGGATGGGGTCCCGAGCAGTACTTC. This codes for CASSESTSGWGPEQYF.

V usage is TRBV7-9 and J usage is TRBJ2-2; TRBD2 matches at 11 bases. J was trimmed by 7 bases and V by 4 bases; bases with no gene match: 8. Germline assignment: CDR1 SEHNR and CDR2 FQNEAQ (reference sequence). The CDR3 has 16 amino acids. The CDR3 nucleotides read TGTGCCAGCAGCTCGGGACTAGCGGATCGATACGGGGAGCTGTTTTTT. The encoded protein is CASSSGLADRYGELFF.

The sample holds many counts of this clonotype. The V and J genes are TRBV28 and TRBJ1-2; D is perhaps TRBD1 (5 bases). Trimming removed 2 bases from V and 6 bases from J, with 10 bases in between. CDR3 length: 13 residues. Germline values: CDR1 MDHEN, CDR2 SYDVKM. The CDR3 bases are TGTGCCAGCAGTTTAATCCGGGGCGATGGCTACACCTTC. Translating gives CASSLIRGDGYTF.

This clonotype was recorded many times. The chain is built from TRBV3-1 and TRBJ1-5; D might be TRBD1 (5 bases). This CDR3 comprises 17 residues. CDR1 is LGHDT and CDR2 is YNNKEL in the germline V gene (reference sequence). The V and J ends lost 4 bases and 4 bases respectively, with 20 bases between them. In DNA, the CDR3 is TGTGCCAGCAGCCCCCGGCATTTATGGGGGGATAATCAGCCCCAGCATTTT. Amino acids: CASSPRHLWGDNQPQHF.

A few counts support this clonotype. J is TRBJ2-7 and V is TRBV6-1; D gene ambiguous. The CDR3 consists of 14 residues. Trimming took 5 bases from V and 6 from J, leaving 17 bases between them. Germline-derived CDR1 and CDR2 are MNHNS and SASEGT. The CDR3 sequence: CASSPPQDVGEQYF. The CDR3 coding sequence is TGTGCCAGCAGTCCCCCCCAGGACGTGGGCGAGCAGTACTTC.

Details on this clonotype: A read error may be the cause here, since a much bigger clone is one base away. Without the conserved terminal phenylalanine or tryptophan, this CDR3 likely stems from a read error. The V and J genes are TRBV6-2 or TRBV6-3 and TRBJ2-7; tentative D call: TRBD2 (6 bases). The V end lost 2 bases, the J end lost 4 bases, and 15 bases lay between the germline ends. The length of the CDR3 is 15 residues. The germline V gene has CDR1 MNHEY and CDR2 SVGEGT. In nucleotides, the CDR3 is TGTGCCAGCAGTTACCCCCGGGACTCCCATTACGAGCAGTACTCC. It specifies CASSYPRDSHYEQYS.

The rearrangement links TRBV20-1 to TRBJ2-7, with D possibly being TRBD1 or TRBD2 (5 bases each). The germline gives CDR1 DFQATT, CDR2 SNEGSKA (reference sequence). The CDR3 contains 19 residues. V was cut by 0 bases and J by 3 bases, with 27 bases left in between. CDR3 protein: CSAREIKGAQWGSFYEQYF. The DNA of the CDR3 is TGCAGTGCTAGAGAGATCAAGGGAGCCCAGTGGGGCTCCTTCTACGAGCAGTACTTC.

This clonotype has just a few counts. V and J are TRBV10-2 and TRBJ2-5, with 11 positions matching TRBD2. Per germline, CDR1 WSHSY and CDR2 SAAADI. The CDR3 extends over 15 amino acids. V trimming: 7 bases; J trimming: 5 bases; junction bases outside the gene matches: 9. The CDR3 is CASTKLAGAVETQYF. DNA for the CDR3: TGCGCCAGCACCAAACTAGCGGGAGCGGTTGAGACCCAGTACTTC.

V is TRBV6-5 and J is TRBJ2-2; tentative D call: TRBD1 (6 bases). The CDR3 sequence is 14 residues long. The V end lost 4 bases, the J end lost 5 bases, and 11 bases lay between the germline ends. CDR1 and CDR2 (germline): MNHEY, SVGAGI. The CDR3 protein is CASSSYRDTGELFF. CDR3 nucleotide sequence: TGTGCCAGCAGTTCCTACAGGGATACCGGGGAGCTGTTTTTT.

The chain carries TRBV20-1 and TRBJ1-5, with D possibly matching TRBD1 (6 bases). The CDR3 spans 13 residues. Trimming left V 5 bases short and J 2 bases short, with 10 bases between. The V gene's germline CDR1 is DFQATT and CDR2 SNEGSKA (reference sequence). In DNA, the CDR3 is TGCAGTGCTGTGAGGGGGGGCAATCAGCCCCAGCATTTT. Protein sequence: CSAVRGGNQPQHF.

This clonotype was counted many times. The chain has TRBV3-1 and TRBJ2-5; tentatively, D is TRBD1 (5 bases). CDR3 length: 15 amino acids. V lost 1 base to trimming and J lost 2 bases, with 11 bases between them. In germline, CDR1 is LGHDT, CDR2 YNNKEL (reference sequence). CDR3 amino acids: CASSQVGAVQETQYF. The CDR3 DNA follows: TGTGCCAGCAGCCAAGTAGGGGCAGTTCAAGAGACCCAGTACTTC.

This clonotype occurred a few times. This sequence joins TRBV6-5 and TRBJ2-5, with TRBD2 identical over 11 bases. The CDR3 has 15 amino acids. The J segment lost 2 bases and the V segment lost 2 bases, leaving 1 base of the junction unmatched. In germline, CDR1 is MNHEY, CDR2 SVGAGI. The CDR3 region is CASSYTSGSQETQYF. CDR3 nucleotides: TGTGCCAGCAGTTACACTAGCGGGAGTCAAGAGACCCAGTACTTC.

The chain joins TRBV5-6 to TRBJ2-2; perhaps TRBD1 as D (6 bases). V was shortened by 3 bases and J by 4 bases, with 10 bases between the two germline ends. The germline gives CDR1 SGHDT, CDR2 YYEEEE. This CDR3 comprises 14 residues. The CDR3 protein is CASSYGQRTGELFF. CDR3 nucleotide sequence: TGTGCCAGCAGCTACGGACAGCGCACCGGGGAGCTGTTTTTT.

The chain joins TRBV9 to TRBJ2-5; D is perhaps TRBD1 (6 bases). Germline CDR1 and CDR2: SGDLS and YYNGEE. The CDR3 is 15 amino acids. V lost 0 bases and J 5 bases, leaving 14 bases between the germline ends. CDR3 sequence (DNA): TGTGCCAGCAGCGTAGCGGCAGGGGAAGGGGAGACCCAGTACTTC. This sequence encodes CASSVAAGEGETQYF.

This clonotype came up a few times. The V and J genes are TRBV9 and TRBJ2-7; TRBD2 matches 10 bases. Germline values: CDR1 SGDLS, CDR2 YYNGEE. V was pared by 3 bases and J by 3 bases, with 6 bases of the junction left unmatched. There are 15 residues in the CDR3. CDR3 sequence reads: CASSAGTSEVYEQYF. CDR3 bases: TGTGCCAGCAGCGCCGGGACTAGCGAGGTCTACGAGCAGTACTTC. Supplemented by reference TRBV9 and TRBJ2-7, the full variable domain reads DSGVTQTPKHLITATGQRVTLRCSPRSGDLSVYWYQQSLDQGLQFLIQYYNGEERAKGNILERFSAQQFPDLHSELNLSSLELGDSALYFCASSAGTSEVYEQYFGPGTRLTVT.

This clonotype was seen only a few times. The chain has TRBV28 and TRBJ2-3; D may be TRBD2 (5 bases). Germline loops: CDR1 MDHEN, CDR2 SYDVKM. The CDR3 sequence is 13 residues long. V lost 6 bases, J lost 1 base, and 8 bases lay in between. CDR3 loop: CASSYSGTDTQYF. The CDR3 nucleotides read TGTGCCAGCAGCTATAGCGGCACAGATACGCAGTATTTT.